The clone carrying this T cell receptor beta chain was seen many times. The antigen is undetermined. The data stem from a study of T cells in Graves' hyperthyroidism and ophthalmopathy. Overall study findings and caveats: For ophthalmopathy, model prediction preceded onset by a median 6.5 months.

The germline V and J ends were trimmed by 6 bases and 4 bases, with 18 bases remaining between them. From germline, CDR1 is MDHEN and CDR2 SYDVKM. The CDR3 covers 16 residues. It was RNA transcripts that yielded the amplified TCR beta CDR3 regions. First-round RT-PCR targeting the TCR CDR3 was performed with the HTBI primer set. TCRdb ran MiXCR on the multiplex PCR reads and lists one entry per CDR3 protein. The sample carries about 260,000 distinct CDR3 sequences, roughly 15% recorded once. For the diagnoses, clinical symptoms, serum thyroxine and TRAb, thyroid ultrasound and orbital computed tomography were used.

The chain employs TRBV28 and TRBJ2-2; D might be TRBD2 (7 bases). This sequence was found in a young woman with Graves' ophthalmopathy. The sequenced material came from blood. CDR3 sequence: CASSPSGGLPTGELFF. The CDR3 DNA reads TGTGCCAGCAGCCCCTCCGGGGGGCTCCCCACCGGGGAGCTGTTTTTT.